Listed below are T cell receptor beta chains from one sample, sequenced in a study of cytomegalovirus exposure and HLA in healthy donors. Libraries were prepared by immunoSEQ multiplex PCR; TCRdb keeps only in-frame clonotypes and omits some of them. The sample holds about 130,000 clones, around 73% seen once. The sequencing sample was made of PBMCs. These receptors originate from a female donor in good health and CMV-seronegative. The conserved cysteine and the conserved F or W are not part of the CDR3 here.

V gene: TRBV6-6
CDR3 protein: ASRQGASNTGELF

V gene: TRBV5-1
CDR3 protein: ASSLPLAGGIAETQY

V gene: TRBV28
CDR3 protein: ASSLGGRGNEQF

V gene: TRBV9
CDR3 protein: ASSADRVSYEQY

V gene: TRBV27
CDR3 protein: ASRQAGFYEQY

V gene: TRBV7-9
CDR3 protein: ASSFPEDRGSYEQY

V gene: TRBV7-2
CDR3 protein: ASSSSQETQY

V gene: TRBV6-1
CDR3 protein: ASTSGSYTEAF

V gene: TRBV5-1
CDR3 protein: ASSVDSMSSSGNTIY

V gene: TRBV28
CDR3 protein: ASSPRGQGAFDEQY

V gene: TRBV2
CDR3 protein: ASSPTSGRNEQF

V gene: TRBV27
CDR3 protein: ASSLSTQVSGKVQY

V gene: TRBV6-5
CDR3 protein: ASTDSLNEKLF

V gene: TRBV5-1
CDR3 protein: ASSWANEQY

V gene: TRBV2
CDR3 protein: ASSVGTSGYNEQF

V gene: TRBV25-1
CDR3 protein: ASSEPQVYEQY

V gene: TRBV7-3
CDR3 protein: ASSPGTYYGYT